This is a list of T cell receptor beta chains from one sample in a study of control samples from healthy donors and cancer patients. TCRdb's copy holds only in-frame clones and misses some; the assay was immunoSEQ multiplex PCR. The profile shows tens of thousands of clones, approximately 80% of them singletons. What was sequenced was blood. All receptors come from a man aged 30 to 39 in good health. Each CDR3 is given with its conserved first and last residue. The D gene is left open where the match is weak. Clone size is not always given. Where it is, it says once, few, many or a class for expanded clones.

>NA|TRBJ1-6|13|TRBV12-5|NA
TGTGCTAGTGGTTTGGTATCTAATTCACCCCTCCACTTT
CASGLVSNSPLHF
>few|TRBJ1-1|14|TRBV27|NA
TGTGCCAGCAGTTTAGTCTTAGGTTCCACTGAAGCTTTCTTT
CASSLVLGSTEAFF
>NA|TRBJ1-2|12|TRBV5-1|NA
TGCGCCAGCAGCCGGGAAGGGTATGGCTACACCTTC
CASSREGYGYTF
>once|TRBJ2-5|17|TRBV7-6|TRBD1
TGTGCCAGCAGCTCGCCGTCGGGGACAGGGCAACAAGAGACCCAGTACTTC
CASSSPSGTGQQETQYF
>NA|TRBJ1-5|16|TRBV20-1|TRBD1
TGCAGTGCTAGTGAGCCCAGGGGGGGAGCTGGTCAGCCCCAGCATTTT
CSASEPRGGAGQPQHF
>NA|TRBJ1-6|16|TRBV5-1|NA
TGCGCCAGCAGCTTGAGTCGGGGCTCCTATAATTCACCCCTCCACTTT
CASSLSRGSYNSPLHF
>NA|TRBJ2-3|14|TRBV19|NA
TGTGCCAGTAGTATTGACAGCCCCACAGATACGCAGTATTTT
CASSIDSPTDTQYF
>NA|TRBJ1-4|13|TRBV29-1|NA
TGCAGCGTTGAGGCAAATGCGGAGGGAAAACTGTTTTTT
CSVEANAEGKLFF
>NA|TRBJ2-3|15|TRBV5-8|NA
TGTGCCAGCAGCTGGGAAGGGGTCCCGGCGGATACGCAGTATTTT
CASSWEGVPADTQYF
>NA|TRBJ2-5|16|TRBV6-1|TRBD1
TGTGCCAGCAGTGACGACAGGGCCGATTTTCAAGAGACCCAGTACTTC
CASSDDRADFQETQYF
>NA|TRBJ1-1|12|TRBV19|NA
TGTGCCAGTAGTATAGGCTCAGTAGGAGCTTTCTTT
CASSIGSVGAFF
>NA|TRBJ1-2|12|TRBV19|NA
TGTGCCAGTAGAAAGGACAGTTATGGCTACACCTTC
CASRKDSYGYTF
>NA|TRBJ2-5|13|TRBV30|TRBD2
TGTGCCGGGGCCGGGGGGTACCAAGAGACCCAGTACTTC
CAGAGGYQETQYF
>NA|TRBJ1-1|16|TRBV7-3|TRBD1
TGTGCCAGCAGCTTAAAGGTCCAGGGGGGGAACACTGAAGCTTTCTTT
CASSLKVQGGNTEAFF
>NA|TRBJ2-2|14|TRBV15|NA
TGTGCCACCAGCAGAGATCTCGCCACCGGGGAGCTGTTTTTT
CATSRDLATGELFF
>NA|TRBJ1-2|19|TRBV11-3|TRBD1
TGTGCCAGCAGATTCCCGTATGCTCGGACAGGGGGATCTAACTATGGCTACACCTTC
CASRFPYARTGGSNYGYTF
>NA|TRBJ1-1|14|TRBV7-3|NA
TGTGCCAGCAGCTTAGGGGGGTCGAACACTGAAGCTTTCTTT
CASSLGGSNTEAFF
>once|TRBJ1-3|13|TRBV30|NA
TGTGCCTGGTCGAGGGGCTCTGGAAACACCATATATTTT
CAWSRGSGNTIYF
>many|TRBJ1-6|16|TRBV6-5|NA
TGTGCCAGCAGTTACGAGCCAGGACAGACTGATTCACCCCTCCACTTT
CASSYEPGQTDSPLHF
>NA|TRBJ2-6|17|TRBV5-1|TRBD1
TGCGCCAGCAGCTTGGTCCAGGGGGCTGGTGGGGCCAACGTCCTGACTTTC
CASSLVQGAGGANVLTF